This T cell receptor beta chain came from a study of cytomegalovirus exposure and HLA in healthy donors. Study-wide context: HLA-typed donors were the source of around 80 million unique TCRs, which an early data release held. Study-wide points: Certain sequence variants were highly shared and formed a cluster, and this cluster was likely a sequencing artifact. Association of a missense DCLRE1C variant with TCR beta V- and J-gene trimming was reported in a later analysis. The study carried out a later analysis of TCR beta sequences. It associated 15,000 to 20,000 of them with specific HLA alleles at a false discovery rate of 0.05.

V shed 3 bases and J shed 5 bases, with 8 bases lying between them. CDR1 is MDHEN and CDR2 is SYDVKM in the germline V gene. This CDR3 spans 13 amino acids. This PCR relied on a set of 60 Vbeta primers and 13 Jbeta primers. TCRdb's table, derived via immunoSEQ multiplex PCR, lists solely in-frame clones and lacks some. The sample contains about 160,000 clones, approximately 80% of which appear only once. As concerns this clone: The antigen is not known.

The chain carries TRBV28 and TRBJ1-5; D not resolved. This TCR came from a male donor in good health and CMV-seronegative. The sample taken for sequencing was PBMCs. The CDR3 region is CASSFRSYQPQHF. CDR3 nucleotide sequence: TGTGCCAGCAGTTTTAGATCCTATCAGCCCCAGCATTTT.